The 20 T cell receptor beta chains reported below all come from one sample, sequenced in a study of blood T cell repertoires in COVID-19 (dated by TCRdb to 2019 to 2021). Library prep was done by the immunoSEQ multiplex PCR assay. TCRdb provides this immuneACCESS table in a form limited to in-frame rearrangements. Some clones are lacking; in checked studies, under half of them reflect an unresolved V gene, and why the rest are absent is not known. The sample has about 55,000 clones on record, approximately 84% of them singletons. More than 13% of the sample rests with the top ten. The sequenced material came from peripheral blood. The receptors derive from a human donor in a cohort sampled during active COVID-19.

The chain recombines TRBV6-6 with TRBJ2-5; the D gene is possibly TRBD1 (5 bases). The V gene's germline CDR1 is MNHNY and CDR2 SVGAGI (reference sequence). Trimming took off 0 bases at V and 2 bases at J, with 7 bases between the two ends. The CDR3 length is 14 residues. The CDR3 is CASSYSRQQETQYF. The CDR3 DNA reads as TGTGCCAGCAGTTACTCAAGACAGCAAGAGACCCAGTACTTC.

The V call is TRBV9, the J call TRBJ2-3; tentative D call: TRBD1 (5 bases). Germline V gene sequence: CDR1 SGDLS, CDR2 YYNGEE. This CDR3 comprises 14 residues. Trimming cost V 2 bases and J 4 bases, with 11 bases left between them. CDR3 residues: CASSVYFRADTQYF. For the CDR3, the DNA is TGTGCCAGCAGCGTTTACTTCAGGGCAGATACGCAGTATTTT.

DNA for the CDR3: TGTGCCAGCAGCCAAGATGGACAGGGGCGCTCACCCCTCCACTTT. Its translation is CASSQDGQGRSPLHF. J is TRBJ1-6 and V is TRBV4-2, with 9 bases lining up with TRBD1. The CDR3 is 15 amino acids. The germline V gene encodes CDR1 LGHNA and CDR2 YNFKEQ. Trimming took 0 bases from V and 10 from J; bases not matched to a gene: 4.

The CDR3 DNA reads as TGTGCCAGCAGGACTGGAGGTCAGTCACCCCTCCACTTT. Residues: CASRTGGQSPLHF. The chain carries TRBV6-5 and TRBJ1-6; D is uncertain. The CDR3 is 13 amino acids. V was clipped by 6 bases and J by 10 bases, with 13 bases between them. The germline gives CDR1 MNHEY, CDR2 SVGAGI.

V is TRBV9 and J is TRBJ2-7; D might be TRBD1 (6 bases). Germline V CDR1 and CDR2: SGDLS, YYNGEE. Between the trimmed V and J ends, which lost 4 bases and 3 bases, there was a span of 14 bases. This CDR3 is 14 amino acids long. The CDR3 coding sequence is TGTGCCAGCAGCACCCGGGACAATTACTACGAGCAGTACTTC. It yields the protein CASSTRDNYYEQYF.

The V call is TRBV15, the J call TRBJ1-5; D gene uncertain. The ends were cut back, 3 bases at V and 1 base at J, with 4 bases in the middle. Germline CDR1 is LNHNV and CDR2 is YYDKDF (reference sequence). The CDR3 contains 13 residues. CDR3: CATSRESNQPQHF. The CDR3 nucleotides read TGTGCCACCAGCAGGGAGAGCAATCAGCCCCAGCATTTT. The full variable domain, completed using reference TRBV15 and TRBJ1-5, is DAMVIQNPRYQVTQFGKPVTLSCSQTLNHNVMYWYQQKSSQAPKLLFHYYDKDFNNEADTPDNFQSRRPNTSFCFLDIRSPGLGDTAMYLCATSRESNQPQHFGDGTRLSIL.

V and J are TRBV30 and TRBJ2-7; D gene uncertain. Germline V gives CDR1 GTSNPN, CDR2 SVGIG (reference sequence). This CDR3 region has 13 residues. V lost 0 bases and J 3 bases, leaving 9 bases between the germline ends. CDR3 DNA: TGTGCCTGGAGTGTGTATCTGAGCTACGAGCAGTACTTC. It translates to CAWSVYLSYEQYF. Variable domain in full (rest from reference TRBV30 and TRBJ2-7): SQTIHQWPATLVQPVGSPLSLECTVEGTSNPNLYWYRQAAGRGLQLLFYSVGIGQISSEVPQNLSASRPQDRQFILSSKKLLLSDSGFYLCAWSVYLSYEQYFGPGTRLTVT.

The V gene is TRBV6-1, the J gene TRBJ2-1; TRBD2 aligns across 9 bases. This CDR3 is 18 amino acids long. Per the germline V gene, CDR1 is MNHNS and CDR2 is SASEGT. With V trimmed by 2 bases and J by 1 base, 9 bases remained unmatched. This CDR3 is CASSEYGGRASSYNEQFF. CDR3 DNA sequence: TGTGCCAGCAGTGAATACGGCGGGAGGGCCTCATCCTACAATGAGCAGTTCTTC.

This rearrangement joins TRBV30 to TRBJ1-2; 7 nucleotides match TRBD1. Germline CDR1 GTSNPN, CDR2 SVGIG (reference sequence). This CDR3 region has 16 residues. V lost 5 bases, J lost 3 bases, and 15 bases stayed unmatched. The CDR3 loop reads CAWVPPGDSVYYGYTF. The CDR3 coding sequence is TGTGCCTGGGTTCCACCGGGGGACAGTGTTTACTATGGCTACACCTTC.

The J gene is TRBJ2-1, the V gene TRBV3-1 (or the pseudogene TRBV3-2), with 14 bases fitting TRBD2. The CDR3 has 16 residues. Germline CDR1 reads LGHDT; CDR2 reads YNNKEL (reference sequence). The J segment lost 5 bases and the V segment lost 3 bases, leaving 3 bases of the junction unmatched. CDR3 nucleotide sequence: TGTGCCAGCAGCCAGGGACTAGCGGGGGATAACAATGAGCAGTTCTTC. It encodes CASSQGLAGDNNEQFF.

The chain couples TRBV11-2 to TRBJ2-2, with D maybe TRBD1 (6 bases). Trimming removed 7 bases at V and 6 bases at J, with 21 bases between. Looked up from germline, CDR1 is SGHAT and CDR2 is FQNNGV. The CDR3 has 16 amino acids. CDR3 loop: CASTRQPGTQAGELFF. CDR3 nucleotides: TGTGCCAGCACCCGTCAGCCCGGGACACAGGCCGGGGAGCTGTTTTTT. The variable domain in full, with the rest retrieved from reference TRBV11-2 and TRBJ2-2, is EAGVAQSPRYKIIEKRQSVAFWCNPISGHATLYWYQQILGQGPKLLIQFQNNGVVDDSQLPKDRFSAERLKGVDSTLKIQPAKLEDSAVYLCASTRQPGTQAGELFFGEGSRLTVL.

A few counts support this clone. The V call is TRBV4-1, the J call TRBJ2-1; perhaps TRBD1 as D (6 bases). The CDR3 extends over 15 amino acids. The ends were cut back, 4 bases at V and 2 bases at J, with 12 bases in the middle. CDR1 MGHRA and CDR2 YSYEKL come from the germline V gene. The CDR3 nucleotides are TGCGCCAGCAGCCCTTCTTGGGGGCCCTACAATGAGCAGTTCTTC. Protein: CASSPSWGPYNEQFF.

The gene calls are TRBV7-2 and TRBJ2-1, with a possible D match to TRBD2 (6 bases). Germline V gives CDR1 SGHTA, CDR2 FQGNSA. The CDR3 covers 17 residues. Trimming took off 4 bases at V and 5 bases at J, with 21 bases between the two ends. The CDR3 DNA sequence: TGTGCCAGCAGCTCTACCCGACCCGCGGGACGGGACAATGAGCAGTTCTTC. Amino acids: CASSSTRPAGRDNEQFF.

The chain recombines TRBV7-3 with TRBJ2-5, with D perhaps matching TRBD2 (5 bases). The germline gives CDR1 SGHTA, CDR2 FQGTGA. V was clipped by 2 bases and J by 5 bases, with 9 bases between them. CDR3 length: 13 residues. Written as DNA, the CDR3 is TGTGCCAGCAGCTTAGCAGCGGACGAGACCCAGTACTTC. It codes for CASSLAADETQYF.

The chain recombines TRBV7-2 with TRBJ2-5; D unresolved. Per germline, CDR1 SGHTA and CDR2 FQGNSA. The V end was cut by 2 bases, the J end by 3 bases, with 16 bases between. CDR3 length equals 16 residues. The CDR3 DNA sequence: TGTGCCAGCAGCTTATATCGGAGACCCGCGGAAGAGACCCAGTACTTC. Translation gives CASSLYRRPAEETQYF.

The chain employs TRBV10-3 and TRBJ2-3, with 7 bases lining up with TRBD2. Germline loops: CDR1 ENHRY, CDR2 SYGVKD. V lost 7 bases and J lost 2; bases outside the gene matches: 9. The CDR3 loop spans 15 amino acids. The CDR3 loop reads CAITLGGSSTDTQYF. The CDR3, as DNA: TGTGCCATCACCTTGGGGGGGAGTTCCACAGATACGCAGTATTTT.

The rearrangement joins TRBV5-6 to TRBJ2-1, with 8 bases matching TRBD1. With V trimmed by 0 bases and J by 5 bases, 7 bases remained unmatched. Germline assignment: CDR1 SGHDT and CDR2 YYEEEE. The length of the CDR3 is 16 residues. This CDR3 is CASSLVDRGDDNEQFF. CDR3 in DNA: TGTGCCAGCAGCTTGGTCGACAGGGGTGACGACAATGAGCAGTTCTTC.

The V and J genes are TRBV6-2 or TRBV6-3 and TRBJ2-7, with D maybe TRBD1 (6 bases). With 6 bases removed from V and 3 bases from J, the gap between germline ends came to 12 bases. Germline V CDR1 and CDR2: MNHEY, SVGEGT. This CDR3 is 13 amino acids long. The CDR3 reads CASSRTDLYEQYF. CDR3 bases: TGTGCCAGCAGCCGGACAGACCTCTACGAGCAGTACTTC.

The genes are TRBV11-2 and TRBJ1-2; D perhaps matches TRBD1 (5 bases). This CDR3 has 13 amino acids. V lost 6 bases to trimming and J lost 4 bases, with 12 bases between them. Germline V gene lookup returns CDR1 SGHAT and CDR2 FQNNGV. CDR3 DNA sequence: TGTGCCAGCAGTCCAGGGCCCGGCTATGGCTACACCTTC. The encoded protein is CASSPGPGYGYTF.

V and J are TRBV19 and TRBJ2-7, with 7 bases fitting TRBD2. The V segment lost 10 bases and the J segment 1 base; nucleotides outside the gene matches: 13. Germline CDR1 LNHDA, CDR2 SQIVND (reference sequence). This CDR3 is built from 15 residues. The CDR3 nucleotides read TGTGCCACCGCCAGGATGACGGGGGGATCCTACGAGCAGTACTTC. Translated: CATARMTGGSYEQYF. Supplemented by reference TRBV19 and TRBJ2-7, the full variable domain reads DGGITQSPKYLFRKEGQNVTLSCEQNLNHDAMYWYRQDPGQGLRLIYYSQIVNDFQKGDIAEGYSVSREKKESFPLTVTSAQKNPTAFYLCATARMTGGSYEQYFGPGTRLTVT.